The clone carrying this T cell receptor beta chain was observed a single time. Sequencing used immunoSEQ multiplex PCR; TCRdb keeps in-frame clones, though not all of them. The sample yields 280,000 or so clones, approximately 90% seen once. The data stem from a study of blood T cell repertoires in COVID-19. The CDR3 sequence is 12 residues long. Trimming left V 2 bases short and J 5 bases short, with 7 bases between. CDR1 is KGHSH and CDR2 is LQKENI in the germline V gene. The sequence derives from an older woman with acute or convalescent COVID-19. Sequencing input: peripheral blood. The chain links TRBV18 to TRBJ2-7; D might be TRBD1 (6 bases). The CDR3 reads CASSPAGDEQYF. For the CDR3, the DNA is TGTGCCAGCTCACCAGCAGGGGACGAGCAGTACTTC.